This T cell receptor (beta chain) was documented in a study of shared clonotypes between healthy human individuals. Generated by immunoSEQ multiplex PCR, the TCRdb table keeps only in-frame clones and is missing some. There are about 2 million clones in the sample; around 95% occur only once, and 0.1% to 0.15% lies in the top ten. Looked up from germline, CDR1 is SGHTA and CDR2 is FQGNSA. With 5 bases clipped from V and 4 bases from J, the junction kept 12 bases outside the gene matches. The CDR3 runs to 18 residues. About this clone itself: Its target is unknown.

Study-wide results and caveats: Non-shared clonotypes showed lower generation probabilities than clonotypes common to all four donors. Four donors shared approximately 5% of their naive CD4 clonotypes. Sample collection involved blood only; tissue repertoires are likely different.

The V call is TRBV7-2, the J call TRBJ2-1; 12 bases fit TRBD2. Sequenced input: naive CD4+ T cells sorted from blood. The subset: CD45RA+ positively selected. This sequence originates from a man between 18 and 35 years old in good health. The CDR3 nucleotides are TGTGCCAGCAGCCCCCCGGGACTAGCGGGTTTTAATTACAATGAGCAGTTCTTC. This sequence encodes CASSPPGLAGFNYNEQFF.